The 6 T cell receptor beta chains in this list originate from one sample, sequenced in a study of cytomegalovirus exposure and HLA in healthy donors. Researchers ran the PCR with 60 Vbeta and 13 Jbeta primers. Sequenced by immunoSEQ multiplex PCR; TCRdb stores in-frame clones only, minus some. The sample records over 120,000 clones, 65% to 80% being singletons. Sequencing was done on a sample of PBMCs. These receptors all stem from a man aged 25-45 years in good health and CMV-seronegative.

J is TRBJ1-5 and V is TRBV5-4; D ambiguous. Per the germline V gene, CDR1 is SGHNT and CDR2 is YYREEE (reference sequence). The germline V and J ends were trimmed by 5 bases and 4 bases, with 19 bases remaining between them. This CDR3 region has 16 residues. CDR3 nucleotides: TGTGCCAGCAGGGAACCAGACGTGGAGCAGAATCAGCCCCAGCATTTT. Its protein product is CASREPDVEQNQPQHF.

On this clone itself: A far larger clone differs by one base, so this is likely a read error. CDR3 protein: CSSSLGGGDYEQYF. The DNA of the CDR3 is TGTTCCAGCAGCTTAGGAGGGGGGGACTACGAGCAGTACTTC. This sequence joins TRBV7-9 and TRBJ2-7, with TRBD2 as a possible D gene (7 bases). The CDR3 is 14 residues long. CDR1 SEHNR and CDR2 FQNEAQ come from the germline V gene (reference sequence).

This clone was seen a few times. The CDR3 sequence is CASSFEQGGTEAFF. The DNA for the CDR3 is TGTGCCAGCAGTTTCGAACAGGGGGGCACTGAAGCTTTCTTT. This chain links TRBV2 with TRBJ1-1; 8 nucleotides align to TRBD1. The V segment lost 5 bases and the J segment 4 bases; nucleotides outside the gene matches: 6. Germline V gene lookup returns CDR1 SNHLY and CDR2 FYNNEI. The CDR3 contains 14 residues.

This sequence joins TRBV9 and TRBJ1-2; 10 bases agree with TRBD1. This CDR3 spans 15 amino acids. The germline gives CDR1 SGDLS, CDR2 YYNGEE. V lost 4 bases, J lost 4 bases, and 7 bases stayed unmatched. This CDR3 is CASSTGQGVGYGYTF. CDR3 sequence (DNA): TGTGCCAGCAGCACCGGACAGGGGGTTGGCTATGGCTACACCTTC.

The chain recombines TRBV6-1 with TRBJ2-5; 11 bases are a match to TRBD2. V trimming: 0 bases; J trimming: 5 bases; junction bases outside the gene matches: 2. In germline, CDR1 is MNHNS, CDR2 SASEGT. The length of the CDR3 is 15 residues. The CDR3 sequence is CASSEATSGAETQYF. The CDR3 nucleotides read TGTGCCAGCAGTGAAGCGACTAGCGGGGCGGAGACCCAGTACTTC.

V gene TRBV27 combines with J gene TRBJ2-5; unclear D gene. CDR1 MNHEY and CDR2 SMNVEV come from the germline V gene (reference sequence). This CDR3 has 14 residues. V lost 1 base, J lost 2 bases, and 8 bases lay in between. The CDR3 nucleotides are TGTGCCAGCAGTTTATTGGTCAGTCAAGAGACCCAGTACTTC. Translating gives CASSLLVSQETQYF.